These T cell receptor beta chains were read from a single sample in a study of regulatory T cells in long-lasting Graves disease. TCRdb recomputed calls from the multiplex PCR reads with MiXCR, one row per CDR3 protein. This table has about 470,000 distinct CDR3 sequences, 20% to 25% appearing once. Sequencing used peripheral blood mononuclear cells (PBMCs), obtained when the disease was refractory, from a patient treated with antithyroid drugs. Every receptor here comes from a female donor with Graves disease. The CDR3 runs from the conserved cysteine through the conserved F or W. A D gene is named only where the DNA matches it firmly. The size field is filled for only some rows; it gives once, few, many or a size class.

TRBV7-2,14,-,many,TRBJ2-4,CASSLGGSKNIQYF,TGTGCCAGCAGCTTAGGAGGCAGTAAAAACATTCAGTACTTC
TRBV18,13,-,-,TRBJ2-2,CASSTRTAGELFF,TGTGCCAGCTCAACGCGGACAGCCGGGGAGCTGTTTTTT
TRBV3-1,12,-,many,TRBJ1-2,CASSQAGGGYTF,TGTGCCAGCAGCCAAGCAGGTGGTGGCTACACCTTC
TRBV28,18,TRBD1,many,TRBJ2-7,CASSARDRVLLASYEQYF,TGTGCCAGCAGCGCCCGGGACAGGGTATTGTTAGCGTCCTACGAGCAGTACTTC
TRBV7-9,16,TRBD1,-,TRBJ2-7,CASSLSQGFGSYGQYF,TGTGCCAGCAGCTTATCACAGGGGTTCGGCTCCTACGGGCAGTACTTC
TRBV5-5,14,-,few,TRBJ2-7,CASSHRGQASEQYF,TGTGCCAGCAGCCACCGAGGCCAGGCCTCCGAGCAGTACTTC
TRBV5-1,15,TRBD1,few,TRBJ1-4,CASSGQGSRYEKLFF,TGCGCCAGCAGCGGACAGGGGTCCCGTTATGAAAAACTGTTTTTT
TRBV27,17,TRBD2,few,TRBJ2-2,CASREIGSGGVTGELFF,TGTGCCAGCAGGGAGATAGGGAGCGGGGGCGTCACGGGGGAGCTGTTTTTT
TRBV12-3/TRBV12-4,16,-,few,TRBJ1-3,CASSLDPRDPGNTIYF,TGTGCCAGCAGTTTAGATCCCAGGGACCCAGGAAACACCATATATTTT
TRBV28,15,-,few,TRBJ2-1,CASSPTVWSYNEQFF,TGTGCCAGCAGCCCGACAGTTTGGTCCTACAATGAGCAGTTCTTC
TRBV28,17,-,many,TRBJ1-5,CASSLVQGGASNQPQHF,TGTGCCAGCAGTTTGGTTCAAGGGGGAGCCAGCAATCAGCCCCAGCATTTT
TRBV6-1,14,-,-,TRBJ1-1,CASRGGHPGTEAFF,TGTGCCAGCAGGGGGGGACACCCGGGGACTGAAGCTTTCTTT
TRBV2,14,-,many,TRBJ2-5,CASSENSDQETQYF,TGTGCCAGCAGTGAAAATAGCGACCAAGAGACCCAGTACTTC
TRBV27,15,TRBD1,many,TRBJ1-2,CASSSQGGPIYGYTF,TGTGCCAGCAGCTCGCAGGGGGGCCCTATCTATGGCTACACCTTC
TRBV28,15,-,-,TRBJ2-2,CASSAPRGNTGELFF,TGTGCCAGCAGTGCCCCTAGGGGGAACACCGGGGAGCTGTTTTTT
TRBV7-8,15,TRBD2,-,TRBJ2-7,CASNLSSGGTYEQYF,TGTGCCAGCAACTTATCTAGCGGGGGCACCTACGAGCAGTACTTC
TRBV11-2,14,-,many,TRBJ1-2,CASSFSSGVYGYTF,TGTGCCAGCAGCTTCTCCTCCGGGGTCTACGGCTACACCTTC
TRBV6-2/TRBV6-3,17,TRBD1,-,TRBJ1-4,CASSYSGQLATNEKLFF,TGTGCCAGCAGTTACTCGGGACAGCTCGCAACTAATGAAAAACTGTTTTTT
TRBV6-2/TRBV6-3,14,-,-,TRBJ2-7,CASSYRDGEDEQYF,TGTGCCAGCAGTTACCGGGACGGTGAGGACGAGCAGTACTTC
TRBV28,14,TRBD1,many,TRBJ2-5,CASRNTGVGETQYF,TGTGCCAGCAGGAATACAGGGGTTGGAGAGACCCAGTACTTC
TRBV7-2,14,TRBD2,many,TRBJ2-7,CASSLGGRLYEQYF,TGTGCCAGCAGCTTGGGCGGGAGGCTGTACGAGCAGTACTTC
TRBV7-2,17,TRBD1,many,TRBJ2-4,CASSPRDSYLAKNIQYF,TGTGCCAGCAGCCCTCGGGACAGCTATCTAGCCAAAAACATTCAGTACTTC
TRBV11-3,16,-,few,TRBJ2-5,CASSPTGAGHRETQYF,TGTGCCAGCAGCCCAACCGGGGCAGGGCACCGAGAGACCCAGTACTTC
TRBV28,15,TRBD2,few,TRBJ2-3,CASSFLGTSLDTQYF,TGTGCCAGCAGTTTTCTCGGGACTAGCCTGGATACGCAGTATTTT
TRBV20-1,13,-,-,TRBJ1-2,CSARQGLNYGYTF,TGCAGTGCTAGACAGGGCCTTAACTATGGCTACACCTTC
TRBV6-2/TRBV6-3,16,-,-,TRBJ1-3,CASSYADSGNTNTIYF,TGTGCCAGCAGTTACGCCGACTCGGGAAATACGAACACCATATATTTT
TRBV14,15,-,-,TRBJ2-7,CASSLSRRGTYEQYF,TGTGCCAGCAGTCTCAGTCGTCGAGGGACCTACGAGCAGTACTTC
TRBV5-1,15,TRBD1,-,TRBJ2-4,CASSAPEGGAIIQYF,TGCGCCAGCAGCGCCCCGGAAGGGGGCGCGATCATTCAGTACTTC
TRBV24-1,14,-,many,TRBJ2-1,CATRLSGEANEQFF,TGTGCCACCCGTTTATCAGGGGAGGCCAATGAGCAGTTCTTC
TRBV28,15,TRBD1,many,TRBJ2-7,CASSLGTGGVYEQYF,TGTGCCAGCAGTTTAGGGACAGGGGGCGTGTACGAGCAGTACTTC
TRBV28,14,TRBD1,few,TRBJ2-7,CASSLYRDSCEQYF,TGTGCCAGCAGTCTTTACCGGGACAGCTGCGAGCAGTACTTC
TRBV28,15,TRBD2,-,TRBJ2-1,CASSPSGRAYNEQFF,TGTGCCAGCAGTCCTAGCGGGAGAGCCTACAATGAGCAGTTCTTC
TRBV4-2,14,-,-,TRBJ2-7,CASSQDFSGYEQYF,TGTGCCAGCAGCCAAGATTTCAGCGGGTACGAGCAGTACTTC
TRBV13,15,TRBD1,-,TRBJ1-5,CASSQRQGRNQPQHF,TGTGCCAGCAGCCAACGACAGGGTAGGAATCAGCCCCAGCATTTT
TRBV6-1,13,-,-,TRBJ1-2,CASSPGGYYDYTF,TGTGCCAGCAGCCCGGGCGGTTACTATGACTACACCTTC
TRBV15,14,-,many,TRBJ1-2,CATSREVLQSGYTF,TGTGCCACCAGCAGAGAAGTATTGCAGTCGGGCTACACCTTC
TRBV28,15,-,many,TRBJ1-5,CASRGQVTGNQPQHF,TGTGCCAGCAGGGGGCAGGTAACGGGCAATCAGCCCCAGCATTTT
TRBV24-1,13,-,many,TRBJ1-2,CATSDFGGYGYTF,TGTGCCACCAGTGATTTTGGGGGCTATGGCTACACCTTC
TRBV3-1,15,-,many,TRBJ2-7,CASSPGATPGYEQYF,TGTGCCAGCAGCCCAGGAGCGACTCCCGGCTACGAGCAGTACTTC
TRBV9,14,-,-,TRBJ1-2,CASSPPGRDYGYTF,TGTGCCAGCAGCCCCCCGGGGCGGGACTATGGCTACACCTTC
TRBV13,14,-,few,TRBJ1-1,CASSLTSRGTEAFF,TGTGCCAGCAGTCTAACCTCGAGGGGAACTGAAGCTTTCTTT
TRBV7-2,16,-,-,TRBJ2-2,CASSSAPPGNTGELFF,TGTGCCAGCAGCTCCGCCCCCCCCGGGAACACCGGGGAGCTGTTTTTT
TRBV7-9,14,-,few,TRBJ2-7,CASSQTGTSYEQYF,TGTGCCAGCAGCCAAACAGGAACCTCCTACGAGCAGTACTTC
TRBV2,13,-,many,TRBJ1-1,CASSISMNTEAFF,TGTGCCAGCAGCATTTCCATGAACACTGAAGCTTTCTTT
TRBV20-1,13,TRBD2,few,TRBJ2-7,CSVEAGVLYEQYF,TGCAGTGTTGAGGCGGGAGTGCTCTACGAGCAGTACTTC
TRBV24-1,15,TRBD1,-,TRBJ1-4,CATSERTGLGEKLFF,TGTGCCACCAGTGAGAGGACAGGGTTGGGAGAAAAACTGTTTTTT
TRBV6-5,16,TRBD2,many,TRBJ2-5,CASSYHASGMGETQYF,TGTGCCAGCAGTTACCATGCTAGCGGGATGGGGGAGACCCAGTACTTC
TRBV9,14,-,many,TRBJ1-4,CASSPNGPDEKLFF,TGTGCCAGCAGCCCCAACGGCCCGGATGAAAAACTGTTTTTT
TRBV4-1,15,-,-,TRBJ2-5,CASSQDGGWGETQYF,TGCGCCAGCAGCCAAGATGGTGGGTGGGGAGAGACCCAGTACTTC
TRBV2,17,TRBD2,few,TRBJ2-7,CASSEALGLAGPYEQYF,TGTGCCAGCAGTGAAGCGCTCGGGCTAGCGGGGCCCTACGAGCAGTACTTC
TRBV10-3,18,TRBD1,-,TRBJ2-5,CAISFNYRGPKEQETQYF,TGTGCCATCAGTTTTAACTACAGGGGGCCGAAAGAACAAGAGACCCAGTACTTC
TRBV2,18,-,many,TRBJ1-5,CASSEMGPGQTSNQPQHF,TGTGCCAGCAGTGAAATGGGACCGGGACAAACTAGCAATCAGCCCCAGCATTTT